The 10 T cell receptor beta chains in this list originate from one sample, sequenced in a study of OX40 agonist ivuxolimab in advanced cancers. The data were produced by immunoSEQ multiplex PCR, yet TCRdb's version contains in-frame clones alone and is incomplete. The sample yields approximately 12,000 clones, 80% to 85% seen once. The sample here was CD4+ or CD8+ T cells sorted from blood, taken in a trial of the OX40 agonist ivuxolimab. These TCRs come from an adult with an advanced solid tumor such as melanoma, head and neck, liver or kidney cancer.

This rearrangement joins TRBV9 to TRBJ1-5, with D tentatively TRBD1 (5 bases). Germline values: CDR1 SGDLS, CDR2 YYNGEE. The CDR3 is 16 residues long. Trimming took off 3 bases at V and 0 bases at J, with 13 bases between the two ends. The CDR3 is CASSASGTDSNQPQHF. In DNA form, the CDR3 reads TGTGCCAGCAGCGCATCCGGGACGGATAGCAATCAGCCCCAGCATTTT.

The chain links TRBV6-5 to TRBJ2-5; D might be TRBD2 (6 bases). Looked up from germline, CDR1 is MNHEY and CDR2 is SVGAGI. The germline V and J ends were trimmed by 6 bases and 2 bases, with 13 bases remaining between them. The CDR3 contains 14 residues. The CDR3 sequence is CASSRLGGQETQYF. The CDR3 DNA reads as TGTGCCAGCAGCCGACTCGGGGGACAAGAGACCCAGTACTTC.

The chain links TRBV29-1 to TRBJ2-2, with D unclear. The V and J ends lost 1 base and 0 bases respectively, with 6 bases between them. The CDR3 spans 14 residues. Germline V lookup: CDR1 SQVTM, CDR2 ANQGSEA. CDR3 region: CSVEGLTNTGELFF. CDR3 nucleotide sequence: TGCAGCGTTGAAGGGCTTACGAACACCGGGGAGCTGTTTTTT.

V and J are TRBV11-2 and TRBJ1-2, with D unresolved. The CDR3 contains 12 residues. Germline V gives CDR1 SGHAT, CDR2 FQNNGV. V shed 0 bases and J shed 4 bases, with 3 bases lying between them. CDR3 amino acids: CASSLDGYGYTF. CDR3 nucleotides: TGTGCCAGCAGCTTAGATGGCTATGGCTACACCTTC. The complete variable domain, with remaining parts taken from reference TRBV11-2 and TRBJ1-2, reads EAGVAQSPRYKIIEKRQSVAFWCNPISGHATLYWYQQILGQGPKLLIQFQNNGVVDDSQLPKDRFSAERLKGVDSTLKIQPAKLEDSAVYLCASSLDGYGYTFGSGTRLTVV.

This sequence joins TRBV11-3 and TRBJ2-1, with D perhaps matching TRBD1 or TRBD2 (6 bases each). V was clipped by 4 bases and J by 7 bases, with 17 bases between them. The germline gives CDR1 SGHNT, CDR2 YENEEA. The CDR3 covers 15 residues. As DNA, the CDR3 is TGTGCCAGCAGCTCATCTGGGGGGCAGGGGAATGAGCAGTTCTTC. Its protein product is CASSSSGGQGNEQFF. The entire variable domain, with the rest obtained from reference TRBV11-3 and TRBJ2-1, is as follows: EAGVVQSPRYKIIEKKQPVAFWCNPISGHNTLYWYLQNLGQGPELLIRYENEEAVDDSQLPKDRFSAERLKGVDSTLKIQPAELGDSAVYLCASSSSGGQGNEQFFGPGTRLTVL.

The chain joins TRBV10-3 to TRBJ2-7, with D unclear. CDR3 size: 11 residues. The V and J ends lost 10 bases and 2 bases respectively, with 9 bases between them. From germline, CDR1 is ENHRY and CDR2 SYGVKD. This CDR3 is CATQGTYEQYF. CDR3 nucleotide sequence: TGTGCCACCCAAGGGACCTACGAGCAGTACTTC.

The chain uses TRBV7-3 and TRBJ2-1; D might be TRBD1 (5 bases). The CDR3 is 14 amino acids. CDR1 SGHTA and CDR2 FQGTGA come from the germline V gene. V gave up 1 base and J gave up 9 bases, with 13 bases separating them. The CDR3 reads CASSLSEGAFEQFF. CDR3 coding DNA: TGTGCCAGCAGCTTAAGTGAAGGGGCTTTTGAGCAGTTCTTC.

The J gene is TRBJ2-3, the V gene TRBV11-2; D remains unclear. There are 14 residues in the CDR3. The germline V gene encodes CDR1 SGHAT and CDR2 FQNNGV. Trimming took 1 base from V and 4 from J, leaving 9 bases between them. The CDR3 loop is CASSLAGDPDTQYF. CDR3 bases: TGTGCCAGCAGCTTAGCCGGCGACCCAGATACGCAGTATTTT.

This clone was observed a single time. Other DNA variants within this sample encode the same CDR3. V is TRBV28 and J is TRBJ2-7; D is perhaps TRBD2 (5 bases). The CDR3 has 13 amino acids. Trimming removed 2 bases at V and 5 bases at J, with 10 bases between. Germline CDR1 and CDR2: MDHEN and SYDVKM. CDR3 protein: CASSLGQEDEQYF. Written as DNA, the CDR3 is TGTGCCAGCAGTTTAGGTCAGGAGGACGAGCAGTACTTC.

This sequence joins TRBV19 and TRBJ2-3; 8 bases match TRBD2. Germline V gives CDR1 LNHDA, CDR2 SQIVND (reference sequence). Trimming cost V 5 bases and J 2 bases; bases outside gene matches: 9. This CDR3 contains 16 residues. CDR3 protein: CASSFGIAGTTDTQYF. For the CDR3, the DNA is TGTGCCAGTAGTTTCGGGATAGCGGGAACCACAGATACGCAGTATTTT.